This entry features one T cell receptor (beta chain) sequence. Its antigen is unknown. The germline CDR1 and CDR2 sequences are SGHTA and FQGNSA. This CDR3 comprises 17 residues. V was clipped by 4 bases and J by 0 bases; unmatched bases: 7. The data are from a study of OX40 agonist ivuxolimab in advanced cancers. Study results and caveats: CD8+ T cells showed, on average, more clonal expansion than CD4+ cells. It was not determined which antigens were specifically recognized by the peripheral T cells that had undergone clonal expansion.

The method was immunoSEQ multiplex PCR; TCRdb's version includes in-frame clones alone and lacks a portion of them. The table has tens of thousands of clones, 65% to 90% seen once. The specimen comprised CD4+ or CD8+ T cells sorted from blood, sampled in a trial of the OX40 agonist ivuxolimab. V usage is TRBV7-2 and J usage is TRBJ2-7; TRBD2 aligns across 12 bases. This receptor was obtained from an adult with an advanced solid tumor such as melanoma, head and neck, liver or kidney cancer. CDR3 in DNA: TGTGCCAGCAGCTCACTAACACTAGCGGGGGGCTCCTACGAGCAGTACTTC. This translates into CASSSLTLAGGSYEQYF. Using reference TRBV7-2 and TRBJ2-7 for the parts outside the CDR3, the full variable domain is GAGVSQSPSNKVTEKGKDVELRCDPISGHTALYWYRQSLGQGLEFLIYFQGNSAPDKSGLPSDRFSAERTGGSVSTLTIQRTQQEDSAVYLCASSSLTLAGGSYEQYFGPGTRLTVT.